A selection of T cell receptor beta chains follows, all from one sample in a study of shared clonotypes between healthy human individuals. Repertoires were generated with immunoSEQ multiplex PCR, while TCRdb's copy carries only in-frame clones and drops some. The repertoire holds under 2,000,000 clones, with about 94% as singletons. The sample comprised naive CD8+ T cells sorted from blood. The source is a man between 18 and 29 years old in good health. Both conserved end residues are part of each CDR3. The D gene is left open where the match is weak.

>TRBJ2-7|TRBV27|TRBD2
TGTGCCAGCAGTTTTTTGGGACTAGCTCTGACGGGAGAGCAGTACTTC
CASSFLGLALTGEQYF
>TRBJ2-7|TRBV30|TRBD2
TGTGCCTGGTCTAGCGGTAGCTCCTACGAGCAGTACTTC
CAWSSGSSYEQYF
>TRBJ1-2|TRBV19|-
TGTGCCAGTAGTATAGCGTACGGGGACACCTATGGCTACACCTTC
CASSIAYGDTYGYTF
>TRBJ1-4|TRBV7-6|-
TGTGCCAGCAGCTTAGTGGGTCCTAATGAAAAACTGTTTTTT
CASSLVGPNEKLFF
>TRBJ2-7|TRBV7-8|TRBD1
TGTGCCAGCAGCCGAGGGGGCTCCAACTACGAGCAGTACTTC
CASSRGGSNYEQYF
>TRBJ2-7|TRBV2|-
TGTGCCAGCAGGGGACCGATCTCCTACGAGCAGTACTTC
CASRGPISYEQYF
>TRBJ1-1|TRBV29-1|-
TGCAGCGTTGCGGAACAGGGCGGATGGACTGAAGCTTTCTTT
CSVAEQGGWTEAFF
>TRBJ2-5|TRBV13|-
TGTGCCAGCACTTATACCCCCAGTCCTGTAGAGACCCAGTACTTC
CASTYTPSPVETQYF
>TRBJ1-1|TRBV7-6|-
TGTGCCAGCAGCCCCGGGGTTTCTAACACTGAAGCTTTCTTT
CASSPGVSNTEAFF
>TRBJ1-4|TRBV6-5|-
TGTGCCAGCAGTTTACTACAGGGACTGACTAATGAAAAACTGTTTTTT
CASSLLQGLTNEKLFF